The 29 T cell receptor beta chains below all came from one sample that was sequenced in a study of HIV-infected patients and healthy controls. Reverse transcription used about 510 ng RNA and constant-region primers for alpha and beta. Each of the alpha and beta chains got its own library through chain-specific third strand synthesis with indices. TCRdb passed the 5' RACE reads through MiXCR, listing each CDR3 protein once. The sample includes roughly 13,000 distinct CDR3 sequences, 11% seen only once; the top ten take about 6.9%. Whole blood was used without fractionation, so all unsorted peripheral T cells were included. Input material: blood. These receptors all come from an adult in good health.

The table lists this clonotype with many counts. The CDR3 here is CASCSSSGCTDTQYF. In nucleotides, the CDR3 is TGTGCCAGCTGTTCATCTAGCGGCTGCACAGATACGCAGTATTTT. The rearrangement uses TRBV12-3 or TRBV12-4 and TRBJ2-3; TRBD2 aligns across 7 bases. V trimming: 8 bases; J trimming: 1 base; junction bases outside the gene matches: 9. The CDR3 extends over 15 amino acids.

This clonotype was seen a handful of times. The chain combines TRBV5-1 with TRBJ2-5; 8 bases are a match to TRBD1. V lost 1 base and J lost 4; bases outside the gene matches: 18. Germline V gene data show CDR1 as SGHRS and CDR2 as YFSETQ. This CDR3 comprises 19 residues. The DNA for the CDR3 is TGCGCCAGCAGCTTGAGGTCGGCAGGGGGCCTAGGATTCGGAGAGACCCAGTACTTC. Its translation is CASSLRSAGGLGFGETQYF. Complete variable domain (other parts from reference TRBV5-1 and TRBJ2-5): KAGVTQTPRYLIKTRGQQVTLSCSPISGHRSVSWYQQTPGQGLQFLFEYFSETQRNKGNFPGRFSGRQFSNSRSEMNVSTLELGDSALYLCASSLRSAGGLGFGETQYFGPGTRLLVL.

There are many counts of this clonotype. The chain links TRBV20-1 to TRBJ2-7, with TRBD2 identical over 10 bases. CDR1 is DFQATT, CDR2 SNEGSKA, per germline (reference sequence). With 6 bases clipped from V and 7 bases from J, the junction kept 12 bases outside the gene matches. There are 14 residues in the CDR3. The CDR3 region has the DNA TGCAGTGCCGCCCCTAGCGGGAGAGTGAGTGAGCAGTACTTC. It yields the protein CSAAPSGRVSEQYF.

This clonotype was counted ten times or more. V gene TRBV5-6 combines with J gene TRBJ2-1; D is ambiguous. Germline values: CDR1 SGHDT, CDR2 YYEEEE. CDR3 length: 13 amino acids. Trimming removed 5 bases from V and 2 bases from J, with 8 bases in between. The CDR3 DNA is TGTGCCAGCAGGGTCATCCCCTACAATGAGCAGTTCTTC. It yields the protein CASRVIPYNEQFF.

This clonotype is labeled as medium-sized. The chain links TRBV11-2 to TRBJ2-4; 15 positions match TRBD2. CDR3 length equals 15 residues. Germline lookup yields CDR1 SGHAT and CDR2 FQNNGV. Trimming cost V 8 bases and J 3 bases; bases outside gene matches: 2. The CDR3 spells CASGGLAGGKNIQYF. CDR3 bases: TGTGCCAGCGGGGGACTAGCGGGAGGCAAAAACATTCAGTACTTC.

This clonotype was found once. This sequence may be a read error, since a much larger clone differs from it by one base. The V gene is TRBV5-5, the J gene TRBJ2-1; TRBD2 might be the D (6 bases). CDR1 is SGHKS, CDR2 YYEKEE, per germline (reference sequence). V shed 7 bases and J shed 5 bases, with 16 bases lying between them. This CDR3 is 14 amino acids long. The CDR3 DNA is TGTGCCAGCTTACCTCTAGCGAGACACAATGAGCAGTTCTTC. Translated: CASLPLARHNEQFF.

This clonotype was detected many times. The chain employs TRBV7-9 and TRBJ2-1; D uncertain. The CDR3 runs 11 residues. The ends were cut back, 2 bases at V and 7 bases at J, with 3 bases in the middle. The germline V gene has CDR1 SEHNR and CDR2 FQNEAQ (reference sequence). The CDR3: CASSLKNEQFF. The DNA of the CDR3 is TGTGCCAGCAGCTTAAAGAATGAGCAGTTCTTC.

This clonotype was detected only a few times. The chain employs TRBV11-1 and TRBJ2-2; 9 bases agree with TRBD2. The V gene end was trimmed by 5 bases and the J gene end by 0 bases; junction bases not matched to a gene: 10. The CDR3 loop spans 18 amino acids. Germline V gene sequence: CDR1 SGHAT, CDR2 FQDESV (reference sequence). The CDR3 coding sequence is TGTGCCAGCAGCATCGACCCATGGACTAGCGCGAACACCGGGGAGCTGTTTTTT. It is translated as CASSIDPWTSANTGELFF.

By share, this clonotype counts as medium-sized. The rearrangement uses TRBV4-1 and TRBJ2-7, with D maybe TRBD2 (7 bases). From germline, CDR1 is MGHRA and CDR2 YSYEKL. The CDR3 is 16 residues long. Between the trimmed V and J ends, which lost 2 bases and 0 bases, there was a span of 14 bases. In DNA, the CDR3 is TGCGCCAGCAGCCAATGGGGGCGGGGGAGCTCCTACGAGCAGTACTTC. It codes for CASSQWGRGSSYEQYF.

By share of the sample, this clonotype is medium-sized. The CDR3 DNA sequence: TGCGCCAGCAGCTTAGGACGCGCGGAAGATACGCAGTATTTT. Its protein is CASSLGRAEDTQYF. V is TRBV5-1 and J is TRBJ2-3; D gene ambiguous. Per germline, CDR1 SGHRS and CDR2 YFSETQ. V lost 2 bases and J lost 5, with 12 bases in between. The CDR3 consists of 14 residues.

This clonotype is medium-sized (0.01 to 0.1%) in the sample. The chain uses TRBV6-1 and TRBJ2-1, with 14 bases aligning to TRBD2. The CDR3 is 15 residues long. Losses at the gene ends were 6 bases for V and 9 bases for J; bases not matched to a gene: 7. The V gene's germline CDR1 is MNHNS and CDR2 SASEGT. The CDR3 spells CASSRGTSGSTEQFF. The CDR3 DNA is TGTGCCAGCAGCCGTGGGACTAGCGGGAGTACTGAGCAGTTCTTC.

In its sample, this clonotype is medium-sized. The chain uses TRBV28 and TRBJ2-1; D call uncertain. From germline, CDR1 is MDHEN and CDR2 SYDVKM. The CDR3 length is 11 residues. V gave up 6 bases and J gave up 7 bases, with 7 bases separating them. CDR3 amino acids: CASRGMNEQFF. The CDR3 region has the DNA TGTGCCAGCAGAGGGATGAATGAGCAGTTCTTC.

This chain links TRBV5-1 with TRBJ2-5; the D call may be TRBD1 or TRBD2 (6 bases each). The CDR3 totals 14 residues. The V gene lost 7 bases and the J gene lost 2 bases, with 15 bases spanning the gap. Germline V gives CDR1 SGHRS, CDR2 YFSETQ. The CDR3 loop is CASALGGKQETQYF. Written as DNA, the CDR3 is TGCGCCAGCGCCCTGGGGGGCAAGCAAGAGACCCAGTACTTC.

V gene TRBV6-2 or TRBV6-3 combines with J gene TRBJ1-5, with 8 bases aligning to TRBD1. CDR1 is MNHEY and CDR2 is SVGEGT in the germline V gene. This CDR3 is built from 17 residues. V trimming: 6 bases; J trimming: 0 bases; junction bases outside the gene matches: 10. In DNA, the CDR3 is TGTGCCAGCAGGCCGAATACAGGGGGGATTAGCAATCAGCCCCAGCATTTT. Translation: CASRPNTGGISNQPQHF.

In this sample, this clonotype turned up many times. The chain joins TRBV5-4 to TRBJ1-1; the match to TRBD1 covers 7 bases. CDR3 size: 15 residues. Trimming cost V 2 bases and J 3 bases; bases outside gene matches: 7. CDR1 is SGHNT, CDR2 YYREEE, per germline (reference sequence). CDR3 sequence reads: CASSFLDRVDTEAFF. In DNA form, the CDR3 reads TGTGCCAGCAGCTTCCTTGACAGGGTTGACACTGAAGCTTTCTTT.

The V gene is TRBV5-1, the J gene TRBJ2-7; D may be TRBD1 (6 bases). The germline CDR1 and CDR2 sequences are SGHRS and YFSETQ. Trimming pared 4 bases from V and 1 base from J, leaving 6 bases between. This CDR3 is 12 amino acids long. The CDR3 region has the DNA TGCGCCAGCAGCACAGGGTCCTACGAGCAGTACTTC. Amino acid sequence: CASSTGSYEQYF.

By frequency in the sample, this clonotype is medium-sized. The chain has TRBV4-1 and TRBJ2-1; no reliable D call. This CDR3 is built from 15 residues. Germline V lookup: CDR1 MGHRA, CDR2 YSYEKL. Trimming left V 0 bases short and J 0 bases short, with 6 bases between. The CDR3, as DNA: TGCGCCAGCAGCCAAGATCTCCGCTCCTACAATGAGCAGTTCTTC. It encodes CASSQDLRSYNEQFF.

This clonotype was seen only a few times. The V gene is TRBV12-3 or TRBV12-4, the J gene TRBJ2-1; tentatively, D is TRBD2 (6 bases). This CDR3 contains 12 residues. V was clipped by 4 bases and J by 7 bases, with 8 bases between them. The CDR3 here is CASSSGVNEQFF. In DNA, the CDR3 is TGTGCCAGCAGTTCGGGAGTTAATGAGCAGTTCTTC.

By sample share, this clonotype is medium-sized. The rearrangement links TRBV20-1 to TRBJ2-1; 8 positions agree with TRBD2. The ends lost 0 bases at V and 4 bases at J; junction bases unmatched: 11. Germline values: CDR1 DFQATT, CDR2 SNEGSKA (reference sequence). This CDR3 is built from 17 residues. For the CDR3, the DNA is TGCAGTGCTAGAGATCCCGGCCCTACTAGCGGTTACAATGAGCAGTTCTTC. This gives the protein CSARDPGPTSGYNEQFF.

This clonotype showed up just a few times. The chain employs TRBV5-4 and TRBJ1-6, with D perhaps matching TRBD1 (5 bases). Between the trimmed V and J ends, which lost 1 base and 6 bases, there was a span of 14 bases. The CDR3 covers 16 residues. Germline CDR1 and CDR2: SGHNT and YYREEE (reference sequence). Here the CDR3 reads CASSLLGASGNSPLHF. Written as DNA, the CDR3 is TGTGCCAGCAGCTTGTTAGGGGCTAGCGGTAATTCACCCCTCCACTTT.

This clonotype occurred many times. An end of the junction does not agree with germline; a read error may underlie this. The CDR3, as DNA: TGTGCCTGCAGGACAGGGGGCACCGGGGAGCTGTTTTTT. This gives the protein CACRTGGTGELFF. This rearrangement joins TRBV6-1 to TRBJ2-2; 10 nucleotides align to TRBD1. The germline V gene encodes CDR1 MNHNS and CDR2 SASEGT. The CDR3 sequence is 13 residues long.

The sample holds many counts of this clonotype. The rearrangement uses TRBV6-1 and TRBJ2-2; 8 nucleotides match TRBD1. CDR3 length: 14 residues. The germline gives CDR1 MNHNS, CDR2 SASEGT. With V trimmed by 8 bases and J by 7 bases, 9 bases remained unmatched. CDR3 residues: CASLPRTGHGELFF. DNA for the CDR3: TGTGCCAGCCTCCCCAGGACAGGGCACGGGGAGCTGTTTTTT.

This sequence joins TRBV20-1 and TRBJ2-3, with D tentatively TRBD1 or TRBD2 (5 bases each). V was shortened by 6 bases and J by 2 bases, with 24 bases between the two germline ends. Looked up from germline, CDR1 is DFQATT and CDR2 is SNEGSKA (reference sequence). The CDR3 is made up of 17 amino acids. The CDR3 loop reads CSARPHGLFRATDTQYF. In DNA form, the CDR3 reads TGCAGTGCCAGGCCCCATGGACTGTTCAGGGCCACAGATACGCAGTATTTT.

This clonotype has ten or more counts. The chain recombines TRBV5-6 with TRBJ2-1; the match to TRBD2 covers 9 bases. Trimming took 4 bases from V and 7 from J; bases not matched to a gene: 12. Germline values: CDR1 SGHDT, CDR2 YYEEEE. The CDR3 sequence is 16 residues long. CDR3 sequence reads: CASSRTGSGRLNEQFF. DNA for the CDR3: TGTGCCAGCAGCCGGACGGGTAGCGGGAGATTGAATGAGCAGTTCTTC.

This clonotype is medium-sized by share. The genes are TRBV3-1 and TRBJ2-4; D is uncertain. V shed 0 bases and J shed 7 bases, with 13 bases lying between them. CDR1 is LGHDT and CDR2 is YNNKEL in the germline V gene (reference sequence). This CDR3 is built from 15 residues. CDR3 protein: CASSQDMGPVNIQYF. CDR3 in DNA: TGTGCCAGCAGCCAAGATATGGGTCCGGTGAACATTCAGTACTTC.

In this sample, this clonotype is medium-sized. The V call is TRBV5-5, the J call TRBJ2-1; TRBD2 agrees at 12 bases. Germline V gives CDR1 SGHKS, CDR2 YYEKEE (reference sequence). The CDR3 has 16 residues. With V trimmed by 4 bases and J by 3 bases, 5 bases remained unmatched. The chain's CDR3 is CASSPLLAGGYNEQFF. In nucleotides, the CDR3 is TGTGCCAGCAGCCCGTTACTAGCGGGAGGCTACAATGAGCAGTTCTTC.

This clonotype has only a few counts. This chain links TRBV9 with TRBJ1-6; weak D call: TRBD1 (6 bases). The ends were cut back, 0 bases at V and 7 bases at J, with 8 bases in the middle. The length of the CDR3 is 14 residues. Germline assignment: CDR1 SGDLS and CDR2 YYNGEE. CDR3 nucleotide sequence: TGTGCCAGCAGCGTAGAAGGGGGAAATTCACCCCTCCACTTT. The encoded protein is CASSVEGGNSPLHF.

This clonotype is deemed medium-sized (0.01 to 0.1%). The chain carries TRBV5-1 and TRBJ2-3; D is undetermined. This CDR3 has 14 amino acids. Trimming removed 2 bases at V and 1 base at J, with 8 bases between. Germline loops: CDR1 SGHRS, CDR2 YFSETQ. CDR3 loop: CASSLQLGTDTQYF. The CDR3 region has the DNA TGCGCCAGCAGCTTACAGTTAGGCACAGATACGCAGTATTTT.

Within the sample, this clonotype is medium-sized (0.01 to 0.1%). The chain uses TRBV20-1 and TRBJ2-7, with TRBD2 identical over 8 bases. Germline V lookup: CDR1 DFQATT, CDR2 SNEGSKA (reference sequence). CDR3 length: 14 residues. V lost 0 bases, J lost 3 bases, and 4 bases stayed unmatched. The CDR3 is CSARETGGFYEQYF. DNA of the CDR3: TGCAGTGCTAGAGAAACGGGAGGGTTCTACGAGCAGTACTTC.